This TCR beta chain was recovered during a study of control samples from healthy donors and cancer patients. Many counts were recorded for this clone. Clones were read by immunoSEQ multiplex PCR, and TCRdb kept only the in-frame ones, dropping some. The repertoire consists of 150,000 to 200,000 clones, with approximately 90% occurring once and the leading ten covering approximately 12%. Sequenced input: blood. The source is a young man in good health.

The CDR3 DNA reads TGTGCCAGCAGTGAAGCCAGGGTGGGACAGCCCCAGCATTTT. Protein product: CASSEARVGQPQHF. V usage is TRBV2 and J usage is TRBJ1-5; TRBD1 might be the D (5 bases). The CDR3 has 14 residues. Between the trimmed V and J ends, which lost 0 bases and 7 bases, there was a span of 10 bases. Germline CDR1 is SNHLY and CDR2 is FYNNEI.